This is a list of T cell receptor beta chains from one sample in a study of blood T cell repertoires in COVID-19. Clones were read by immunoSEQ multiplex PCR, and TCRdb kept only the in-frame ones, dropping some. The profile covers about 61,000 clones, with more than 85% appearing a single time and 4.5% to 6% taken by the ten largest. The sample was peripheral blood. The receptors stem from a man at least 80 years old in a cohort sampled during active COVID-19. CDR3s include the opening cysteine and the closing phenylalanine or tryptophan. The order of the fields is clone size, D gene, J gene, V gene, CDR3 protein, CDR3 DNA. A D gene is named only where the DNA matches it firmly. The listing skips clone size in some rows; elsewhere it reads once, few, many or a size class.

clone size: .; D gene: .; J gene: TRBJ2-5; V gene: TRBV30; CDR3 protein: CAWSAGGAVRETQYF; CDR3 DNA: TGTGCCTGGAGTGCGGGGGGCGCGGTCCGGGAGACCCAGTACTTC
clone size: .; D gene: .; J gene: TRBJ2-7; V gene: TRBV27; CDR3 protein: CASSSLWVNSAGHHSYEQYF; CDR3 DNA: TGTGCCAGCAGTTCCCTATGGGTAAACTCCGCAGGGCACCACTCCTACGAGCAGTACTTC
clone size: .; D gene: TRBD2; J gene: TRBJ2-7; V gene: TRBV18; CDR3 protein: CASSPKRTSGQALFYFYEQYF; CDR3 DNA: TGTGCCAGCTCACCGAAAAGGACTAGCGGGCAGGCCCTCTTCTACTTCTACGAGCAGTACTTC
clone size: .; D gene: TRBD2; J gene: TRBJ2-5; V gene: TRBV7-8; CDR3 protein: CASSFLSGGEKETQYF; CDR3 DNA: TGTGCCAGCAGCTTCCTTAGCGGGGGGGAGAAGGAGACCCAGTACTTC
clone size: .; D gene: TRBD1; J gene: TRBJ1-1; V gene: TRBV5-1; CDR3 protein: CASSLVQGQNINTEAFF; CDR3 DNA: TGCGCCAGCAGCTTGGTACAGGGACAGAATATTAACACTGAAGCTTTCTTT
clone size: .; D gene: TRBD1; J gene: TRBJ2-2; V gene: TRBV7-9; CDR3 protein: CASSTGTGSTGELFF; CDR3 DNA: TGTGCCAGCAGCACCGGGACAGGGAGCACCGGGGAGCTGTTTTTT
clone size: .; D gene: .; J gene: TRBJ2-7; V gene: TRBV5-1; CDR3 protein: CASSLGAGTYEQYF; CDR3 DNA: TGCGCCAGCAGCTTGGGGGCAGGGACCTACGAGCAGTACTTC
clone size: .; D gene: TRBD1; J gene: TRBJ2-1; V gene: TRBV7-6; CDR3 protein: CASSSDRGMNNEQFF; CDR3 DNA: TGTGCCAGCAGCTCTGACAGGGGAATGAACAATGAGCAGTTCTTC
clone size: .; D gene: .; J gene: TRBJ2-7; V gene: TRBV18; CDR3 protein: CASSPGADSYEQYF; CDR3 DNA: TGTGCCAGCTCACCAGGTGCAGACTCCTACGAGCAGTACTTC
clone size: few; D gene: .; J gene: TRBJ1-3; V gene: TRBV2; CDR3 protein: CASTSQGTGNTIYF; CDR3 DNA: TGTGCCAGCACCTCCCAGGGGACTGGAAACACCATATATTTT
clone size: .; D gene: .; J gene: TRBJ2-7; V gene: TRBV12-3/TRBV12-4; CDR3 protein: CASSLAGAYEQYF; CDR3 DNA: TGTGCCAGCAGTTTAGCGGGAGCCTACGAGCAGTACTTC
clone size: once; D gene: .; J gene: TRBJ1-2; V gene: TRBV10-1; CDR3 protein: CASSEDSYGYTF; CDR3 DNA: TGCGCCAGCAGTGAGGACAGCTATGGCTACACCTTC
clone size: .; D gene: TRBD1; J gene: TRBJ1-2; V gene: TRBV29-1; CDR3 protein: CSVYVRGLHGYTF; CDR3 DNA: TGCAGCGTTTATGTCAGGGGGCTACATGGCTACACCTTC
clone size: .; D gene: TRBD2; J gene: TRBJ2-2; V gene: TRBV19; CDR3 protein: CASSSGANTGELFF; CDR3 DNA: TGTGCCAGTTCTAGCGGAGCGAACACCGGGGAGCTGTTTTTT
clone size: .; D gene: .; J gene: TRBJ2-5; V gene: TRBV7-3; CDR3 protein: CASSLLGRLSGETQYF; CDR3 DNA: TGTGCCAGCAGCTTACTAGGACGCCTCTCGGGGGAGACCCAGTACTTC
clone size: .; D gene: TRBD1; J gene: TRBJ1-4; V gene: TRBV12-5; CDR3 protein: CASGLGTGGNEKLFF; CDR3 DNA: TGTGCTAGTGGTTTGGGGACAGGGGGCAATGAAAAACTGTTTTTT
clone size: .; D gene: .; J gene: TRBJ2-2; V gene: TRBV2; CDR3 protein: CASSEGVTGIGELFF; CDR3 DNA: TGTGCCAGCAGTGAGGGGGTGACAGGAATCGGGGAGCTGTTTTTT
clone size: .; D gene: TRBD2; J gene: TRBJ2-3; V gene: TRBV7-9; CDR3 protein: CASSLGLAGGKTDTQYF; CDR3 DNA: TGTGCCAGCAGCTTAGGACTAGCGGGAGGGAAGACAGATACGCAGTATTTT
clone size: .; D gene: .; J gene: TRBJ1-3; V gene: TRBV9; CDR3 protein: CASSVDPGDGNTIYF; CDR3 DNA: TGTGCCAGCAGCGTAGATCCGGGGGATGGAAACACCATATATTTT
clone size: .; D gene: TRBD1; J gene: TRBJ2-7; V gene: TRBV11-3; CDR3 protein: CASSPGQGQGLGESYEQYF; CDR3 DNA: TGTGCCAGCAGCCCCGGCCAGGGACAGGGTTTGGGCGAGTCCTACGAGCAGTACTTC
clone size: .; D gene: .; J gene: TRBJ2-2; V gene: TRBV7-8; CDR3 protein: CASSSQGNTGELFF; CDR3 DNA: TGTGCCAGCAGCTCACAGGGGAACACCGGGGAGCTGTTTTTT
clone size: .; D gene: TRBD1; J gene: TRBJ2-1; V gene: TRBV9; CDR3 protein: CASIGTGDGEQFF; CDR3 DNA: TGTGCCAGCATCGGGACAGGGGACGGGGAGCAGTTCTTC
clone size: .; D gene: TRBD1; J gene: TRBJ2-2; V gene: TRBV5-1; CDR3 protein: CASSPQPGQGNGELFF; CDR3 DNA: TGCGCCAGCAGCCCCCAGCCGGGACAGGGAAACGGGGAGCTGTTTTTT
clone size: .; D gene: TRBD2; J gene: TRBJ2-5; V gene: TRBV4-1; CDR3 protein: CASRPSGGALETQYF; CDR3 DNA: TGCGCCAGCAGACCTAGCGGGGGGGCATTAGAGACCCAGTACTTC
clone size: once; D gene: TRBD1; J gene: TRBJ1-5; V gene: TRBV18; CDR3 protein: CASSPGQDSNQPQHF; CDR3 DNA: TGTGCCAGCTCACCAGGACAGGATAGCAATCAGCCCCAGCATTTT
clone size: .; D gene: .; J gene: TRBJ2-2; V gene: TRBV7-8; CDR3 protein: CASSFPANTGELFF; CDR3 DNA: TGTGCCAGCAGCTTTCCAGCGAACACCGGGGAGCTGTTTTTT
clone size: .; D gene: TRBD2; J gene: TRBJ2-5; V gene: TRBV6-5; CDR3 protein: CASRTSGGARETQYF; CDR3 DNA: TGTGCCAGCAGGACTAGCGGGGGGGCGAGGGAGACCCAGTACTTC
clone size: .; D gene: .; J gene: TRBJ2-2; V gene: TRBV4-2; CDR3 protein: CASSPAPGANTGELFF; CDR3 DNA: TGTGCCAGCAGCCCGGCCCCAGGGGCGAACACCGGGGAGCTGTTTTTT
clone size: .; D gene: TRBD1; J gene: TRBJ2-4; V gene: TRBV29-1; CDR3 protein: CSAKLTGEKNIQYF; CDR3 DNA: TGCAGCGCCAAGTTGACAGGGGAAAAAAACATTCAGTACTTC
clone size: once; D gene: TRBD2; J gene: TRBJ2-1; V gene: TRBV11-2; CDR3 protein: CATSARLAGGDNEQFF; CDR3 DNA: TGTGCCACCAGCGCGAGGCTAGCGGGGGGGGACAATGAGCAGTTCTTC
clone size: few; D gene: TRBD1; J gene: TRBJ2-2; V gene: TRBV5-6; CDR3 protein: CASSSDRGSGELFF; CDR3 DNA: TGTGCCAGCAGCTCGGACAGGGGCAGCGGGGAGCTGTTTTTT
clone size: .; D gene: .; J gene: TRBJ1-5; V gene: TRBV19; CDR3 protein: CASSIDPPRQSSNQPQHF; CDR3 DNA: TGTGCCAGTAGTATTGACCCACCTCGACAGAGTAGCAATCAGCCCCAGCATTTT
clone size: .; D gene: TRBD1; J gene: TRBJ1-1; V gene: TRBV6-5; CDR3 protein: CASTVRGPGGTEAFF; CDR3 DNA: TGTGCCAGCACCGTACGGGGCCCAGGGGGAACTGAAGCTTTCTTT
clone size: once; D gene: .; J gene: TRBJ2-6; V gene: TRBV6-5; CDR3 protein: CASSYGQHSGANVLTF; CDR3 DNA: TGTGCCAGCAGTTACGGACAGCACTCTGGGGCCAACGTCCTGACTTTC
clone size: .; D gene: .; J gene: TRBJ2-7; V gene: TRBV21-1; CDR3 protein: CASSPSGRSYEQYF; CDR3 DNA: TGTGCCAGCAGTCCAAGCGGGAGGTCCTACGAGCAGTACTTC
clone size: .; D gene: .; J gene: TRBJ1-4; V gene: TRBV12-3/TRBV12-4; CDR3 protein: CASSARSREKLFF; CDR3 DNA: TGTGCCAGCAGTGCCCGGTCTCGCGAAAAACTGTTTTTT
clone size: .; D gene: TRBD2; J gene: TRBJ2-7; V gene: TRBV5-1; CDR3 protein: CASSLTSGSLMEQYF; CDR3 DNA: TGCGCCAGCAGCTTGACTAGCGGGTCTCTGATGGAGCAGTACTTC
clone size: .; D gene: TRBD2; J gene: TRBJ2-5; V gene: TRBV2; CDR3 protein: CASSSTTSGYQETQYF; CDR3 DNA: TGTGCCAGCAGCTCCACGACTAGCGGGTACCAAGAGACCCAGTACTTC
clone size: few; D gene: TRBD1; J gene: TRBJ1-2; V gene: TRBV7-9; CDR3 protein: CASTPTGTGAGYTF; CDR3 DNA: TGTGCCAGCACCCCCACCGGGACAGGGGCCGGCTACACCTTC
clone size: .; D gene: .; J gene: TRBJ2-7; V gene: TRBV3-1/TRBV3-2; CDR3 protein: CASSQGREQYF; CDR3 DNA: TGTGCCAGCAGCCAAGGGAGGGAGCAGTACTTC